The 14 T cell receptor beta chains reported below all come from one sample, sequenced in a study of cytomegalovirus exposure and HLA in healthy donors. The PCR used 60 Vbeta and 13 Jbeta primers. Repertoires were generated with immunoSEQ multiplex PCR, while TCRdb's copy carries only in-frame clones and drops some. The sample has a few hundred thousand clones; almost 85% are singletons. The sequencing sample was made of PBMCs. These receptors originate from a woman aged 40 to 49 in good health and CMV-seronegative.

This clone has just one count. Other DNA sequences from this sample encode an identical CDR3 as well. The chain carries TRBV20-1 and TRBJ2-5; no firm D call. The CDR3 extends over 11 amino acids. With 1 base removed from V and 5 bases from J, the gap between germline ends came to 5 bases. CDR1 and CDR2 (germline): DFQATT, SNEGSKA (reference sequence). The CDR3 DNA reads as TGCAGTGCTAGAGTTCGGGAGACCCAGTACTTC. It specifies CSARVRETQYF.

This clone was recorded a few times. V is TRBV5-1 and J is TRBJ2-1; 8 bases align to TRBD2. The germline V gene encodes CDR1 SGHRS and CDR2 YFSETQ. CDR3 length equals 14 residues. V shed 2 bases, J shed 10 bases, and the junction held 8 bases outside the gene matches. The DNA for the CDR3 is TGCGCCAGCAGCTTCGGCGGGGGGTCATGGGAGCAGTTCTTC. It translates to CASSFGGGSWEQFF.

CDR3 nucleotides: TGTGCCAGCAGCCATACAGGGGGCGCCAACACTGAAGCTTTCTTT. It is translated as CASSHTGGANTEAFF. The V and J genes are TRBV13 and TRBJ1-1; 9 bases align to TRBD1. J gave up 2 bases and V 5 bases, and 6 bases lay outside the gene matches. CDR1 and CDR2 from the germline V gene are PRHDT and FYEKMQ (reference sequence). The CDR3 sequence is 15 residues long.

The gene calls are TRBV28 and TRBJ1-1; 7 nucleotides line up with TRBD1. Trimming at V came to 5 bases and at J to 10 bases, leaving 4 bases not matched to a gene. This CDR3 is 11 amino acids long. Germline V lookup: CDR1 MDHEN, CDR2 SYDVKM. CDR3 nucleotides: TGTGCCAGCAGTCCCCGGACAGGAGCTTTCTTT. Its protein is CASSPRTGAFF.

The chain recombines TRBV7-9 with TRBJ1-4, with D unclear. This CDR3 comprises 16 residues. V was trimmed by 5 bases and J by 8 bases, leaving 21 bases between them. The germline V gene encodes CDR1 SEHNR and CDR2 FQNEAQ (reference sequence). The CDR3 sequence is CASSTGGFGGWEKLFF. The CDR3 coding sequence is TGTGCCAGCAGCACGGGAGGATTTGGAGGGTGGGAAAAACTGTTTTTT. The full variable domain, completed using reference TRBV7-9 and TRBJ1-4, is DTGVSQNPRHKITKRGQNVTFRCDPISEHNRLYWYRQTLGQGPEFLTYFQNEAQLEKSRLLSDRFSAERPKGSFSTLEIQRTEQGDSAMYLCASSTGGFGGWEKLFFGSGTQLSVL.

This rearrangement joins TRBV7-2 to TRBJ1-2; no definite D call. V dropped 5 bases and J dropped 2 bases, with 12 bases sitting between them. The CDR3 contains 14 residues. Looked up from germline, CDR1 is SGHTA and CDR2 is FQGNSA. The CDR3 region is CASSRDSRNYGYTF. DNA of the CDR3: TGTGCCAGCAGCAGAGACTCCCGGAACTATGGCTACACCTTC.

This chain uses TRBV5-8 with TRBJ2-5; tentative D call: TRBD1 (6 bases). V gave up 6 bases and J gave up 7 bases, with 13 bases separating them. This CDR3 has 12 amino acids. Germline CDR1 reads SGHTS; CDR2 reads YDEGEE. The CDR3 coding sequence is TGTGCCAGCACCCCAGTAGGGGGGACCCAGTACTTC. Its translation: CASTPVGGTQYF.

The V and J genes are TRBV7-9 and TRBJ1-2, with 7 nucleotides matching TRBD1. Germline CDR1 is SEHNR and CDR2 is FQNEAQ (reference sequence). This CDR3 comprises 14 residues. Germline trimming cut 5 bases from V and 4 bases from J; bases unmatched to any gene: 7. CDR3 nucleotide sequence: TGTGCCAGCAGCCCCGATCCAGGGGGCTATGGCTACACCTTC. Encoded protein: CASSPDPGGYGYTF.

The V call is TRBV4-3, the J call TRBJ2-1; D is perhaps TRBD2 (7 bases). The CDR3 loop spans 16 amino acids. The V end lost 3 bases, the J end lost 5 bases, and 17 bases lay between the germline ends. Germline CDR1 and CDR2: LGHNA and YSLEER. Here the CDR3 reads CASSHILGGEDNEQFF. The DNA of the CDR3 is TGCGCCAGCAGCCACATACTAGGGGGGGAAGACAATGAGCAGTTCTTC.

In this sample, this clone turned up a few times. The gene calls are TRBV4-3 and TRBJ1-1, with no clear D. The ends were cut back, 0 bases at V and 0 bases at J, with 8 bases in the middle. Per the germline V gene, CDR1 is LGHNA and CDR2 is YSLEER. The CDR3 consists of 15 residues. The CDR3 reads CASSQDRGLNTEAFF. The CDR3 DNA reads TGCGCCAGCAGCCAAGATCGGGGTCTGAACACTGAAGCTTTCTTT.

The chain carries TRBV9 and TRBJ2-7; D is uncertain. V lost 4 bases, J lost 3 bases, and 8 bases lay in between. The length of the CDR3 is 12 residues. Germline V gives CDR1 SGDLS, CDR2 YYNGEE. CDR3 amino acids: CASSPNFYEQYF. The CDR3 region has the DNA TGTGCCAGCAGCCCTAATTTCTACGAGCAGTACTTC.

The chain recombines TRBV7-9 with TRBJ2-4, with 9 nucleotides matching TRBD1. The germline CDR1 and CDR2 sequences are SEHNR and FQNEAQ (reference sequence). The V and J ends lost 6 bases and 8 bases, in that order; junction bases with no gene match: 11. This CDR3 is built from 15 residues. The CDR3 bases are TGTGCCAGCAGTCACCCCCGGACAGGGGTGGACATTCAGTACTTC. Translating it yields CASSHPRTGVDIQYF.

The V and J genes are TRBV19 and TRBJ2-1; 8 bases line up with TRBD2. The CDR3 contains 15 residues. Germline loops: CDR1 LNHDA, CDR2 SQIVND (reference sequence). The J segment lost 1 base and the V segment lost 4 bases, leaving 3 bases of the junction unmatched. The CDR3 protein is CASSTSGYSYNEQFF. DNA of the CDR3: TGTGCCAGTAGTACTAGCGGGTATTCCTACAATGAGCAGTTCTTC.

The chain has TRBV18 and TRBJ2-1, with D possibly matching TRBD2 (6 bases). The V end lost 2 bases, the J end lost 7 bases, and 9 bases lay between the germline ends. The CDR3 runs to 13 residues. Germline assignment: CDR1 KGHSH and CDR2 LQKENI. The CDR3 DNA reads as TGTGCCAGCTCACCAGACGGGGGAAATGAGCAGTTCTTC. Amino acids: CASSPDGGNEQFF.